This TCR beta chain was documented in a study of blood T cell repertoires in COVID-19. This table comes from immunoSEQ multiplex PCR, and its TCRdb copy is limited to in-frame clones, with some not included. The table shows 230,000 or so clones, with 88% occurring only once. The TCR comes from a woman aged 30 to 39 who had recovered from COVID-19. Material: PBMCs or T cells enriched from blood (not recorded which).

The CDR3, as DNA: TGTGCCAGCAGCCAAGCGACAGGGGGCGTGGAGACCCAGTACTTC. This codes for CASSQATGGVETQYF. The V call is TRBV4-2, the J call TRBJ2-5; 10 positions agree with TRBD1. CDR1 is LGHNA and CDR2 is YNFKEQ in the germline V gene. After removal of 1 base from V and 5 bases from J, the junction contained 4 bases not matched to a gene. CDR3 size: 15 residues.